This T cell receptor (beta chain) was obtained from a study of HIV-infected children after antiretroviral therapy interruption (dated 2019 in TCRdb). Study-wide context: All eight included children had a CD4+ count above 500 and a viral load below 50 copies/ml, with four on planned treatment interruption and four on continuous treatment. The interruption group had a median age of about 8.9 years, compared with more than 7 years in the continuous treatment group. Most participating children had recorded exposure to EBV and CMV. For the interruption arm, samples were taken at week 0, at week 12, at the end of interruption (week 24 or 48), and roughly 3 years after the study ended. In the continuous-treatment arm, samples from corresponding weeks 0, 48 and 150 were analyzed. TCR repertoires were compared between children on planned treatment interruption and children on continuous antiretroviral treatment, alongside thymic output measurements.

Library preparation employed 3' RACE. TCR libraries were built from RNA using a 3' RACE protocol with unique molecular identifiers to correct PCR amplification bias. Amplicon libraries were pooled in groups of up to 12 and sequenced on an Illumina MiSeq using v2 2x250 paired-end chemistry. From the authors' description of their analysis: Reads were processed with Decombinator to assign V and J genes and CDR3, with barcode-based error and PCR bias correction. Repertoires were subsampled to equal depth before Gini coefficient calculation using the R ineq package. Three approaches were used to assess CDR3 similarity: GLIPH, Hamming distance and a shared triplet metric. Using fastp at Q25 and MiXCR, TCRdb reprocessed the public reads and kept productive beta chains. Rows merge per CDR3 protein into single entries with the most common DNA and genes. These V and J calls originate from TCRdb's pipeline instead of the authors' own analysis. For this sample the table gives 70,000 to 90,000 distinct CDR3 sequences, of which approximately 6.9% were detected only once. Roughly 1% of the sample comes from the top ten.

Including cysteine and phenylalanine, the CDR3 has 16 amino acids. Only the CDR3 DNA stays, 48 bases, in frame from base 1. CDR1 and CDR2 (SGHRS, YFSETQ) derive from the germline V gene. The V and J ends are trimmed by 0 bases and 3 bases, leaving 16 bases between them. Paper-wide results and their limitations: Minor non-naive CD45RA+ populations such as EMRA or stem memory cells might have been included among the sorted CD45RA+ naive cells. The small number of patients is a limitation of the study, so the data should be interpreted with caution. The naive CD4+ Gini coefficient rose by the end of treatment interruption, suggesting clonal expansion, and returned to baseline by 3 years. For naive CD4+ repertoires of PTI patients, CDR3 sharing between time points dropped once interruption began, while many sequences were shared between the end of interruption and 3 years later.

The treatment or condition label on this specimen signifies: PENTA 11 planned treatment interruption arm or continuous ART arm. The participants were children from the United Kingdom between 2 and 15 years old who had been on ART with at least three drugs for 24 weeks or longer. The study required cryopreserved PBMCs containing at least 5 million viable cells, and a handful of candidate patients were excluded because of low viable PBMC yield. Using a FACSAria III cell sorter, naive CD4+ CD45RA+ CD45RO- T cells were FACS-sorted out of thawed PBMCs. Sorted cells were fixed, and RNA was extracted using the RNeasy FFPE kit followed by the RNeasy Micro kit. There are a few counts of this clonotype. Its cognate antigen has yet to be identified. Per-base qualities were not stored, and no clone one base away is much larger.

This TCR derives from a pool of human donors with HIV. The chain uses TRBV5-1 and TRBJ2-7; the D gene could be either TRBD1 or TRBD2, each agreeing at 5 bases. The specimen comprised CD45RA+ CD4+ T cells from PBMCs, pooled from several time points, sampled from a donor given antiretroviral therapy, either interrupted or continuous. This specimen's cell subset or site label, interpreted: naive CD4+ CD45RA+ CD45RO- T cells. The CDR3 is CASSLALVGENYEQYF. The nucleotide sequence reads as follows: TGCGCCAGCAGCTTGGCTCTAGTAGGGGAGAACTACGAGCAGTACTTC.